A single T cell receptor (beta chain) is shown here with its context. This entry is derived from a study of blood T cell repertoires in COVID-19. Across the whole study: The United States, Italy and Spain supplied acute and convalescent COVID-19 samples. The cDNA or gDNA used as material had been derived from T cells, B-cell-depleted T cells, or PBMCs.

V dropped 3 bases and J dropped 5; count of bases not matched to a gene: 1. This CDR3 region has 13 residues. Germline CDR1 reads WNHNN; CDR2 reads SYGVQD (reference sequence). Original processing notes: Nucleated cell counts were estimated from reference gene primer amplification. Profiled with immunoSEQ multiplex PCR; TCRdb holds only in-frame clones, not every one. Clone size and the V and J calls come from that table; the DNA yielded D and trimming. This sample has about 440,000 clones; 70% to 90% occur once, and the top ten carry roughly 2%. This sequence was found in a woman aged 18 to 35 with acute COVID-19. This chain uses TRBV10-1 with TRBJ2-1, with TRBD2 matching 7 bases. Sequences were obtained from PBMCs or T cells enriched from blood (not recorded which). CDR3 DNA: TGCGCCAGCAGTGAACTAGCGAACAATGAGCAGTTCTTC. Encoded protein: CASSELANNEQFF.